This TCR beta chain was recovered during a study of beta chain features in type 1 diabetes. Expressed TCRB transcripts were sequenced after all isolated RNA was converted to cDNA. Only in-frame clones appear in the TCRdb table, and some are missing; sequencing was by immunoSEQ multiplex PCR. The sample consists of about 340,000 clones, around 8.5% of them appearing once. This clone has a handful of counts. What it recognizes is unknown. Study outcomes and limitations: Type 1 diabetes patients had moderately but significantly shorter TCRB CDR3s in all four CD4+ subsets.

Germline CDR1 is ENHRY and CDR2 is SYGVKD. The CDR3 totals 16 residues. With V trimmed by 6 bases and J by 4 bases, 10 bases remained unmatched. Sample: central memory CD4+ T cells from blood. This clonotype was sampled from a man aged 30 to 39 with type 1 diabetes. The genes are TRBV10-3 and TRBJ2-2, with TRBD1 matching 8 bases. CDR3 region: CAISALQGASTGELFF. For the CDR3, the DNA is TGTGCCATCAGCGCTCTGCAGGGGGCGAGCACCGGGGAGCTGTTTTTT.